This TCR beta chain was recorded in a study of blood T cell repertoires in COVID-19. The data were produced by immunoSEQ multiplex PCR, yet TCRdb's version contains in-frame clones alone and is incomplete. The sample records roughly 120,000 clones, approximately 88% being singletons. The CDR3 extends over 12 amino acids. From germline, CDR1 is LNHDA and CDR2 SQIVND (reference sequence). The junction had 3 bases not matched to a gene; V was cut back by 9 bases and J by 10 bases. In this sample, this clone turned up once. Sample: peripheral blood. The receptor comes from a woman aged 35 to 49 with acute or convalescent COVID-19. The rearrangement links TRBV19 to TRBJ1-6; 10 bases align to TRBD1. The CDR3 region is CASRDRGSPLHF. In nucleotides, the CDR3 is TGTGCCAGCCGGGACAGGGGATCACCCCTCCACTTT.